This TCR beta chain originates from a study of shared clonotypes between healthy human individuals. Some clones are missing from TCRdb's copy, which holds only in-frame ones; the method was immunoSEQ multiplex PCR. The sample contains about 2.4 million clones, under 95% of which appear only once. There are 12 residues in the CDR3. The V end lost 5 bases, the J end lost 7 bases, and 12 bases lay between the germline ends. Germline V gene lookup returns CDR1 SGHTA and CDR2 FQGNSA. Concerning this clone: Its matching antigen is unknown.

Overall study findings and caveats: For naive CD4 cells, approximately 4.8% of clonotypes were shared across a few donors. Shared clonotypes across all four donors exceeded non-shared ones in generation probability.

In the CD4+ fraction, cells were divided into CD45RA+ naive and CD45RA-negative memory subsets. This TCR came from a man aged 18 to 35 in good health. Some clones in this sample may be carry-over from other donors' samples. Material: naive CD4+ T cells from PBMCs. Subset given: CD45RA+ positively selected. The gene calls are TRBV7-2 and TRBJ2-7; D is unresolved. In DNA form, the CDR3 reads TGTGCCAGCAGCCCTAGATGGCGGGAGCAGTACTTC. Its translation is CASSPRWREQYF.